Here is one T cell receptor beta chain with its context. Its antigen remains unidentified. It has no much larger one-base neighbor in the sample; base qualities were not kept. Collaborating institutions collected whole blood in K2EDTA tubes following their own protocols. Collaborator samples were shipped for TCRbeta analysis as frozen whole blood, isolated PBMCs, or DNA extracted from either sample type. The data belong to a study of blood T cell repertoires in COVID-19 (dated by TCRdb to 2018 to 2020). The study in broad terms: Collaborator samples came from the United States, Italy and Spain and covered acute and convalescent phases of COVID-19. The repertoires were released in a freely available public database meant as a resource for research on the immune response to SARS-CoV-2. The material from the prospective study consisted of cDNA or gDNA derived from T cells, B-cell-depleted T cells, or PBMCs. The sample metadata nearly always contained a de-identified subject ID, COVID-19 status, age in years and sex. Samples were obtained from the ongoing ImmuneRACE study (first 160 participants) and from some 1,200 subjects provided by 6 global collaborators. Where HLA class I and class II types were available, the types were taken from metadata supplied by the sample provider, not from assay-based typing. Subjects who had been exposed to COVID-19, were actively infected with it, or had recovered from it provided the deeply sampled blood TCRbeta repertoires that made up the dataset.

TCRbeta CDR3 regions were amplified from genomic DNA using the immunoSEQ Assay, a bias-controlled multiplex PCR. The authors processed their data as follows. The number of nucleated cells in each sample was estimated by amplification of reference gene primers within the assay. To quantify the absolute abundance of each unique TCRbeta CDR3 rearrangement, sequence reads were collapsed and filtered. For each sample, productive Simpson clonality was calculated as the square root of Simpson's diversity index across productive rearrangements. TCRdb took this table from immuneACCESS and kept in-frame rearrangements with V and J called. Such tables lack part of the clones; where checked against another copy, unresolved V genes explain under half of the gap, and the rest is unexplained. That table furnishes V, J and clone size, whereas the DNA furnished D and trimming. For this sample the table gives over 200,000 clones, of which just under 85% were detected only once. Approximately 8.1% of the sample goes to the ten largest clones.

From the cysteine up to the phenylalanine, the CDR3 has a length of 11 residues. The retained sequence is limited to the CDR3, 33 bases, with the frame set at the first base. V and J lose 5 bases and 8 bases, and a span of 9 bases separates them. Overall results and qualifications from the work: Clinical and demographic metadata were provided uncurated, with the amount varying by source and participant.

The chain couples TRBV12-3 or TRBV12-4 to TRBJ1-1; confidence is insufficient to name the D gene. Source material: peripheral blood. The origin of this receptor is a woman in her fifties or sixties with active or convalescent COVID-19. The sequence in DNA is TGTGCCAGCAGTCTGCGACAAGAAGCTTTCTTT. It translates as CASSLRQEAFF.